The 27 T cell receptor beta chains below come from one sample, sequenced in a study of T cell responses to AZD1222 COVID-19 vaccine. The protocol was immunoSEQ multiplex PCR, while the TCRdb copy is restricted to in-frame clones and leaves out a portion. Here the sample spans 140,000 to 150,000 clones, 80% to 95% being singletons. Specimen: peripheral blood, collected on day 0 of AZD1222 vaccination. The receptors here all came from an adult in good health.

The gene calls are TRBV28 and TRBJ2-1; unclear D gene. The CDR3 contains 14 residues. Deletions cut 10 bases from V and 2 bases from J, with 15 bases between. Germline V gene lookup returns CDR1 MDHEN and CDR2 SYDVKM. As DNA, the CDR3 is TGTGCCACCCGCCGCCAGGCCCCCTACAATGAGCAGTTCTTC. Its translation: CATRRQAPYNEQFF. The full variable domain, with the rest looked up from reference TRBV28 and TRBJ2-1, is DVKVTQSSRYLVKRTGEKVFLECVQDMDHENMFWYRQDPGLGLRLIYFSYDVKMKEKGDIPEGYSVSREKKERFSLILESASTNQTSMYLCATRRQAPYNEQFFGPGTRLTVL.

The chain employs TRBV18 and TRBJ2-7, with D perhaps matching TRBD1 or TRBD2 (5 bases each). Germline assignment: CDR1 KGHSH and CDR2 LQKENI. The V gene lost 3 bases and the J gene lost 2 bases, with 17 bases spanning the gap. This CDR3 has 16 amino acids. This CDR3 reads CASSPLTGTLTYEQYF. CDR3 coding DNA: TGTGCCAGCTCACCGCTTACCGGGACCCTAACCTACGAGCAGTACTTC.

This chain joins TRBV4-1 and TRBJ1-1; TRBD1 might be the D (6 bases). The CDR3 totals 15 residues. The V gene's germline CDR1 is MGHRA and CDR2 YSYEKL. V was pared by 2 bases and J by 3 bases, with 13 bases between. The CDR3 nucleotides are TGCGCCAGCAGCCAAACCGGGACATCACACACTGAAGCTTTCTTT. Encoded protein: CASSQTGTSHTEAFF.

The chain carries TRBV6-1 and TRBJ1-6; D possibly corresponds to TRBD1 (5 bases). Germline CDR1 is MNHNS and CDR2 is SASEGT. The CDR3 runs 14 residues. The V end was cut by 2 bases, the J end by 6 bases, with 8 bases between. In nucleotides, the CDR3 is TGTGCCAGCAGTGAACAGGGTGGTAATTCACCCCTCCACTTT. It codes for CASSEQGGNSPLHF.

The chain employs TRBV24-1 and TRBJ1-4; D gene ambiguous. Germline CDR1 and CDR2: KGHDR and SFDVKD. The CDR3 length is 12 residues. Between the trimmed V and J ends, which lost 4 bases and 13 bases, there was a span of 12 bases. The CDR3 sequence is CATSDVTQRLFF. The CDR3 DNA follows: TGTGCCACCAGTGACGTCACCCAGCGACTGTTTTTT.

The gene calls are TRBV10-3 and TRBJ1-6, with 12 positions matching TRBD1. The CDR3 extends over 17 amino acids. Losses at the gene ends were 0 bases for V and 9 bases for J; bases not matched to a gene: 6. Per germline, CDR1 ENHRY and CDR2 SYGVKD. The CDR3 spells CAISESRDRGHTSPLHF. Written as DNA, the CDR3 is TGTGCCATCAGTGAGTCTCGGGACAGGGGGCACACTTCACCCCTCCACTTT.

The chain links TRBV5-4 to TRBJ2-7, with 7 nucleotides matching TRBD1. This CDR3 contains 14 residues. Germline CDR1 is SGHNT and CDR2 is YYREEE (reference sequence). V lost 4 bases, J lost 1 base, and 5 bases stayed unmatched. This CDR3 reads CASSETGNSYEQYF. The CDR3 DNA follows: TGTGCCAGCAGCGAGACAGGGAATTCCTACGAGCAGTACTTC.

The gene calls are TRBV3-1 (or the pseudogene TRBV3-2) and TRBJ2-7; TRBD1 agrees at 11 bases. Germline loops: CDR1 LGHDT, CDR2 YNNKEL (reference sequence). The V and J ends lost 4 bases and 6 bases, in that order; junction bases with no gene match: 5. The CDR3 totals 14 residues. The CDR3 loop reads CASSPRGQGGEQYF. As DNA, the CDR3 is TGTGCCAGCAGCCCACGGGGACAGGGGGGCGAGCAGTACTTC.

The chain employs TRBV5-1 and TRBJ1-1, with 12 bases matching TRBD1. This CDR3 is built from 18 residues. The V gene end was trimmed by 7 bases and the J gene end by 4 bases; junction bases not matched to a gene: 17. Germline V CDR1 and CDR2: SGHRS, YFSETQ. CDR3 in DNA: TGCGCCAGCGCACCCTCTCCGGGACAGGGGGCGATTGGCACTGAAGCTTTCTTT. Encoded protein: CASAPSPGQGAIGTEAFF.

This chain connects TRBV25-1 to TRBJ1-5, with D uncertain. Germline V CDR1 and CDR2: MGHDK, SYGVNS. CDR3 size: 14 residues. The V end was cut by 1 base, the J end by 7 bases, with 11 bases between. The CDR3 DNA is TGTGCCAGCAGTGAATCTCTTTCCAGCCAGCCCCAGCATTTT. It specifies CASSESLSSQPQHF.

Written as DNA, the CDR3 is TGTGCCAGCAGCCCTTCTAGGTCCTACAATGAGCAGTTCTTC. Residues: CASSPSRSYNEQFF. V usage is TRBV6-2 or TRBV6-3 and J usage is TRBJ2-1; no definite D call. CDR1 is MNHEY, CDR2 SVGEGT, per germline. With 6 bases removed from V and 1 base from J, the gap between germline ends came to 10 bases. The CDR3 spans 14 residues.

The V and J genes are TRBV10-3 and TRBJ2-1, with TRBD2 matching over 14 bases. Germline V gene sequence: CDR1 ENHRY, CDR2 SYGVKD. The CDR3 extends over 17 amino acids. The junction had 0 bases not matched to a gene; V was cut back by 0 bases and J by 2 bases. For the CDR3, the DNA is TGTGCCATCAGTGAGTCGACTAGCGGGAGGGCCTACAATGAGCAGTTCTTC. Encoded protein: CAISESTSGRAYNEQFF.

This clone was recorded a few times. V gene TRBV5-1 combines with J gene TRBJ1-2, with 12 positions matching TRBD1. The V and J ends lost 3 bases and 8 bases, in that order; junction bases with no gene match: 11. Germline loops: CDR1 SGHRS, CDR2 YFSETQ. CDR3 size: 16 residues. The CDR3: CASSSDGTGGMKGYTF. As DNA, the CDR3 is TGCGCCAGCAGCTCGGACGGGACAGGGGGCATGAAGGGCTACACCTTC.

The chain is built from TRBV28 and TRBJ1-1; maybe TRBD1 (5 bases). Deletions cut 6 bases from V and 1 base from J, with 21 bases between. The germline V gene has CDR1 MDHEN and CDR2 SYDVKM. The length of the CDR3 is 17 residues. CDR3 sequence reads: CASRPGERFRRNTEAFF. CDR3 coding DNA: TGTGCCAGCAGGCCGGGGGAAAGGTTTCGTCGGAACACTGAAGCTTTCTTT.

CDR3 protein: CASSLRDTGELFF. For the CDR3, the DNA is TGCGCCAGCAGCCTCCGGGACACCGGGGAGCTGTTTTTT. This rearrangement joins TRBV5-1 to TRBJ2-2; no firm D call. V shed 4 bases and J shed 3 bases, with 7 bases lying between them. The CDR3 consists of 13 residues. Germline CDR1 SGHRS, CDR2 YFSETQ. The whole variable domain, remainder taken from reference TRBV5-1 and TRBJ2-2, is KAGVTQTPRYLIKTRGQQVTLSCSPISGHRSVSWYQQTPGQGLQFLFEYFSETQRNKGNFPGRFSGRQFSNSRSEMNVSTLELGDSALYLCASSLRDTGELFFGEGSRLTVL.

The V gene is TRBV5-4, the J gene TRBJ1-3; D remains ambiguous. Trimming left V 1 base short and J 0 bases short, with 14 bases between. Looked up from germline, CDR1 is SGHNT and CDR2 is YYREEE (reference sequence). The CDR3 is 17 amino acids. CDR3 nucleotides: TGTGCCAGCAGCTTGCTAGGCAGAAACTACTCTGGAAACACCATATATTTT. Amino acids: CASSLLGRNYSGNTIYF.

The gene calls are TRBV18 and TRBJ1-2, with 9 bases fitting TRBD1. After removal of 2 bases from V and 0 bases from J, the junction contained 4 bases not matched to a gene. The CDR3 covers 16 residues. The germline CDR1 and CDR2 sequences are KGHSH and LQKENI. The CDR3, as DNA: TGTGCCAGCTCACCAGGACAGGGGTCTGCTAACTATGGCTACACCTTC. Amino acids: CASSPGQGSANYGYTF.

The rearrangement joins TRBV7-9 to TRBJ1-6; D gene unclear. Trimming left V 1 base short and J 4 bases short, with 14 bases between. Germline V lookup: CDR1 SEHNR, CDR2 FQNEAQ (reference sequence). The CDR3 covers 17 residues. This chain's CDR3 is CASSLVLGSGYNSPLHF. CDR3 coding DNA: TGTGCCAGCAGCTTAGTCCTGGGGTCGGGGTATAATTCACCCCTCCACTTT.

This rearrangement joins TRBV7-3 to TRBJ1-2; tentative D call: TRBD1 (5 bases). CDR3 size: 15 residues. The germline CDR1 and CDR2 sequences are SGHTA and FQGTGA. V was clipped by 1 base and J by 4 bases, with 13 bases between them. The DNA for the CDR3 is TGTGCCAGCAGCTTAAGCGGGGGGTTCCTCTATGGCTACACCTTC. As protein: CASSLSGGFLYGYTF.

The V and J genes are TRBV7-9 and TRBJ1-2, with 7 nucleotides matching TRBD1. CDR1 is SEHNR and CDR2 is FQNEAQ in the germline V gene (reference sequence). The J segment lost 8 bases and the V segment lost 3 bases, leaving 15 bases of the junction unmatched. The CDR3 sequence is 16 residues long. The CDR3 here is CASSFYPNDRVEGYTF. The CDR3 DNA is TGTGCCAGCAGCTTCTACCCTAATGACAGGGTGGAAGGCTACACCTTC. Variable domain in full (rest from reference TRBV7-9 and TRBJ1-2): DTGVSQNPRHKITKRGQNVTFRCDPISEHNRLYWYRQTLGQGPEFLTYFQNEAQLEKSRLLSDRFSAERPKGSFSTLEIQRTEQGDSAMYLCASSFYPNDRVEGYTFGSGTRLTVV.

The genes are TRBV5-6 and TRBJ1-2; D is unclear. This CDR3 is 13 amino acids long. V lost 0 bases and J 4 bases, leaving 7 bases between the germline ends. Germline CDR1 is SGHDT and CDR2 is YYEEEE. CDR3 protein: CASSLDPLYGYTF. The DNA for the CDR3 is TGTGCCAGCAGCTTGGACCCGCTCTATGGCTACACCTTC.

The genes are TRBV15 and TRBJ2-1; the D gene is possibly TRBD2 (6 bases). Trimming removed 5 bases at V and 14 bases at J, with 16 bases between. CDR1 and CDR2 (germline): LNHNV, YYDKDF (reference sequence). The CDR3 has 12 residues. CDR3 residues: CATSSTRSGEFF. The CDR3 DNA is TGTGCCACCAGCTCAACCCGTAGCGGTGAGTTCTTC.

CDR3 residues: CASSEEGGRPFAFF. As DNA, the CDR3 is TGTGCCAGCAGTGAAGAAGGGGGCAGGCCCTTTGCGTTCTTC. The V and J genes are TRBV2 and TRBJ2-1; 7 bases are a match to TRBD1. The CDR3 consists of 14 residues. Trimming removed 1 base from V and 15 bases from J; junction bases left unmatched: 12. In germline, CDR1 is SNHLY, CDR2 FYNNEI.

The chain combines TRBV5-1 with TRBJ2-2; D is unresolved. CDR3 size: 14 residues. Germline lookup yields CDR1 SGHRS and CDR2 YFSETQ. V lost 3 bases and J lost 6, with 12 bases in between. The CDR3 nucleotides read TGCGCCAGCAGCTCAGGTGGGGTCCCCGGGGAGCTGTTTTTT. Protein sequence: CASSSGGVPGELFF.

The chain's CDR3 is CATRDGGSSVDNEQFF. As DNA, the CDR3 is TGTGCCACCAGAGACGGCGGGAGTAGTGTCGACAATGAGCAGTTCTTC. This sequence joins TRBV15 and TRBJ2-1; 7 bases agree with TRBD2. The V gene's germline CDR1 is LNHNV and CDR2 YYDKDF (reference sequence). The CDR3 runs to 16 residues. V lost 6 bases to trimming and J lost 5 bases; unmatched junction nucleotides: 13.

This rearrangement joins TRBV6-4 to TRBJ2-3; D is ambiguous. Deletions cut 2 bases from V and 13 bases from J, with 19 bases between. The germline gives CDR1 MRHNA, CDR2 SNTAGT. This CDR3 spans 14 amino acids. CDR3 sequence: CASSDAPITPRKYF. The CDR3 nucleotides are TGTGCCAGCAGTGACGCGCCGATCACTCCCAGAAAGTATTTT.

The table lists this clone with a count of one. The V gene is TRBV24-1, the J gene TRBJ2-3, with D maybe TRBD1 (5 bases). Per the germline V gene, CDR1 is KGHDR and CDR2 is SFDVKD. V was cut by 11 bases and J by 3 bases, with 8 bases left in between. The CDR3 consists of 11 residues. As DNA, the CDR3 is TGTGCCAAGCGACAGACAGATACGCAGTATTTT. Residues: CAKRQTDTQYF.